This note documents a single TCR beta chain sequence. Its target is not known. On the basis of clinical symptoms, serum thyroxine and TRAb, thyroid ultrasound and orbital computed tomography, diagnoses were made. TCR beta CDR3 sequences were amplified from RNA transcripts. The TCR CDR3 first-round RT-PCR relied on the HTBI primer set. TCRdb analysed the multiplex PCR reads with MiXCR anew, one entry per CDR3 protein. The sample includes 480,000 or so distinct CDR3 sequences, approximately 48% of them seen just once. The sample is drawn from a study of T cells in Graves' hyperthyroidism and ophthalmopathy. General study points: Researchers found most expanded thyroid clonotypes above 0.001 in blood as well. By a 13 V-J model, ophthalmopathy was set apart from stable hyperthyroidism. For ophthalmopathy, model prediction preceded onset by a median 6.5 months.

Sequenced sample: peripheral blood or thyroid tissue (not recorded which). This clonotype originated in an adult woman with Graves' disease, either hyperthyroidism or ophthalmopathy (not recorded which).

CDR3 DNA sequence: TGTGCCACCAGCGCACTAGGGAGGACTGAAGCTTTCTTT. As protein: CATSALGRTEAFF. This chain joins TRBV15 and TRBJ1-1; no firm D call. CDR1 LNHNV and CDR2 YYDKDF come from the germline V gene (reference sequence). Trimming removed 5 bases at V and 5 bases at J, with 12 bases between. The CDR3 covers 13 residues.